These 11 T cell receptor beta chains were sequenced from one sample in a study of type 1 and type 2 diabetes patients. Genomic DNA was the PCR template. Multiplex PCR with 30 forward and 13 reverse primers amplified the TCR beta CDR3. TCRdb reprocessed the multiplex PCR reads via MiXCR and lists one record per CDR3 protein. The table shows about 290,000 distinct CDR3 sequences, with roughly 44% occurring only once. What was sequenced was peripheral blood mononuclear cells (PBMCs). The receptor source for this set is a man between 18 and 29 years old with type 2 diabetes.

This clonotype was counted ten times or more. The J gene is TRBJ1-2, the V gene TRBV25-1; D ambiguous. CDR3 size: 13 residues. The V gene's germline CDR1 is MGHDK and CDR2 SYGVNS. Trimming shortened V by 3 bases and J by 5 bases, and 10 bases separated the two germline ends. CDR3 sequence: CASSESREYGYTF. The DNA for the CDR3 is TGTGCCAGCAGTGAGTCCAGAGAGTATGGCTACACCTTC.

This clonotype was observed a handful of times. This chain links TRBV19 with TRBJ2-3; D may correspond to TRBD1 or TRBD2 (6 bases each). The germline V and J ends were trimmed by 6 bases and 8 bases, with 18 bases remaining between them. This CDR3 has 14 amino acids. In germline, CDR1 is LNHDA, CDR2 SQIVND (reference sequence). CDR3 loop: CASRRGRRPFTQYF. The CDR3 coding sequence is TGTGCCAGTAGACGGGGGCGCCGGCCTTTTACGCAGTATTTT.

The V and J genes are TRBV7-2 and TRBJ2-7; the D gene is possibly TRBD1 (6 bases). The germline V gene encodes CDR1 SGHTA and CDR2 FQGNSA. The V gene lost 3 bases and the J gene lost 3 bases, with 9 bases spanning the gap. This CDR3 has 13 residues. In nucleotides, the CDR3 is TGTGCCAGCAGCTTCGGCAGGGGCTACGAGCAGTACTTC. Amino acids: CASSFGRGYEQYF. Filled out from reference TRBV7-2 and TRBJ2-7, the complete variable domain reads GAGVSQSPSNKVTEKGKDVELRCDPISGHTALYWYRQSLGQGLEFLIYFQGNSAPDKSGLPSDRFSAERTGGSVSTLTIQRTQQEDSAVYLCASSFGRGYEQYFGPGTRLTVT.

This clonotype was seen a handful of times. The CDR3 is CASSRDVTDTQYF. CDR3 DNA sequence: TGTGCCAGCAGCAGGGACGTCACAGATACGCAGTATTTT. The V and J genes are TRBV7-8 and TRBJ2-3; D tentatively reads TRBD1 or TRBD2 (5 bases each). The length of the CDR3 is 13 residues. Per germline, CDR1 SGHVS and CDR2 FQNEAQ. Trimming left V 5 bases short and J 2 bases short, with 8 bases between.

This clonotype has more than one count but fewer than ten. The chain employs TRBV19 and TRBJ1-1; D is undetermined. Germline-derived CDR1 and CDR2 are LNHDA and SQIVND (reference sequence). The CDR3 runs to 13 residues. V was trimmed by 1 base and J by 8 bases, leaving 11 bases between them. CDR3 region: CASSIGSPGEAFF. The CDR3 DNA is TGTGCCAGTAGTATAGGGTCTCCGGGAGAAGCTTTCTTT.

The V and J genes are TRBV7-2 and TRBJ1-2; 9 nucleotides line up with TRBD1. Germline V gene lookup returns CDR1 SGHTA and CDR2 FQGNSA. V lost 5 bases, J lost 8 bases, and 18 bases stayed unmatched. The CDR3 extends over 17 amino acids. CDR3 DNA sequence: TGTGCCAGCAGCCCCATTGTGCGGGCTGACAGGGGGGGAGGCTACACCTTC. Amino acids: CASSPIVRADRGGGYTF.

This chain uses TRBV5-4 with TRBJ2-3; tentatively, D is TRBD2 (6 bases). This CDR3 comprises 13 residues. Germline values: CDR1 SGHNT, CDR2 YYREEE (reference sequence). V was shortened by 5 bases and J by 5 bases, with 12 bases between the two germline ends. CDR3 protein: CASSYRDLDTQYF. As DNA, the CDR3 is TGTGCCAGCAGTTACCGGGACTTAGATACGCAGTATTTT.

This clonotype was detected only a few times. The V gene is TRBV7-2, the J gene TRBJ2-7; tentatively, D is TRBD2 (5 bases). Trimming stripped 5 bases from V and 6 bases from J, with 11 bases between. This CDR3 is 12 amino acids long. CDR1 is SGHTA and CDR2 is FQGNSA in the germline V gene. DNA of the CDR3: TGTGCCAGCAGCCCCCCACGGGGCGAGCAGTACTTC. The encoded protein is CASSPPRGEQYF.

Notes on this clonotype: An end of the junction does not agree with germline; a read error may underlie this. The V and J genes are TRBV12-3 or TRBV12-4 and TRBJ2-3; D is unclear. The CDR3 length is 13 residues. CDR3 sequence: CASSLGPADTRYF. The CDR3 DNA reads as TGTGCCAGCAGTTTAGGCCCAGCAGATACGCGGTATTTT.

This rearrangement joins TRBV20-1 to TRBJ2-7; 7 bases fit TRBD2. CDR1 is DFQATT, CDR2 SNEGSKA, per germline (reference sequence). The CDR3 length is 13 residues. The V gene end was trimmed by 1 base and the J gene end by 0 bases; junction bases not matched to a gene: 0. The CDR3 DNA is TGCAGTGCTAGAGGGACTAGCTCCTACGAGCAGTACTTC. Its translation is CSARGTSSYEQYF.

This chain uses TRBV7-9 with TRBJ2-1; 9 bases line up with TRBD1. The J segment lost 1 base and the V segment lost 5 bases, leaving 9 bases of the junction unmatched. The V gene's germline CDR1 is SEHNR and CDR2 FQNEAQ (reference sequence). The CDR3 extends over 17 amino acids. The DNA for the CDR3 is TGTGCCAGCAGCGCACCCAGGGACAGGGCTTCCTACAATGAGCAGTTCTTC. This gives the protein CASSAPRDRASYNEQFF. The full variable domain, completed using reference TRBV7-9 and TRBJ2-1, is DTGVSQNPRHKITKRGQNVTFRCDPISEHNRLYWYRQTLGQGPEFLTYFQNEAQLEKSRLLSDRFSAERPKGSFSTLEIQRTEQGDSAMYLCASSAPRDRASYNEQFFGPGTRLTVL.